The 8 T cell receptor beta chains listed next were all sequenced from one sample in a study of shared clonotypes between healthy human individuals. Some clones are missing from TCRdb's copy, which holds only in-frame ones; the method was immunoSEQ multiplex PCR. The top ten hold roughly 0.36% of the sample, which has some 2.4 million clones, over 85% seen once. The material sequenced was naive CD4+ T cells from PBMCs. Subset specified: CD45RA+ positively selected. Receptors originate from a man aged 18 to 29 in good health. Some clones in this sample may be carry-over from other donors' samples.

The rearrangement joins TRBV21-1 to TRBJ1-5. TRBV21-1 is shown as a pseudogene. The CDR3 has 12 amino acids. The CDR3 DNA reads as TGTGCCAGCAGCAAAAAGGCTCAGCCCCAGCATTTT. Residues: CASSKKAQPQHF.

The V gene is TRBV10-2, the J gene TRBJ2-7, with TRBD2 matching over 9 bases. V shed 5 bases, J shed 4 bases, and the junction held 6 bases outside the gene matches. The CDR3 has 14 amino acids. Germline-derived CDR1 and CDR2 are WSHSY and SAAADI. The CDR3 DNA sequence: TGCGCCAGCAGTCCTAGCGGGGCGCGGTACGAGCAGTACTTC. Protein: CASSPSGARYEQYF.

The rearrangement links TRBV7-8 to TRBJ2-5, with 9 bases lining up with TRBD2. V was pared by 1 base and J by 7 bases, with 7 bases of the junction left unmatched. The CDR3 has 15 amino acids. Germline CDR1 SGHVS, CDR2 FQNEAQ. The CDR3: CASSLEGTAGGTQYF. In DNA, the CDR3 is TGTGCCAGCAGCTTAGAGGGGACAGCGGGAGGGACCCAGTACTTC.

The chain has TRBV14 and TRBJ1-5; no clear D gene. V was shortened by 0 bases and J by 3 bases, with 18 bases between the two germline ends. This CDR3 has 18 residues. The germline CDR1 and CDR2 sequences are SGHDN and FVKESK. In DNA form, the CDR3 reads TGTGCCAGCAGCCAAGATGGGCAAGACGGTCCTCTCAATCAGCCCCAGCATTTT. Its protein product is CASSQDGQDGPLNQPQHF. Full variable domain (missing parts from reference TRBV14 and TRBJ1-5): EAGVTQFPSHSVIEKGQTVTLRCDPISGHDNLYWYRRVMGKEIKFLLHFVKESKQDESGMPNNRFLAERTGGTYSTLKVQPAELEDSGVYFCASSQDGQDGPLNQPQHFGDGTRLSIL.

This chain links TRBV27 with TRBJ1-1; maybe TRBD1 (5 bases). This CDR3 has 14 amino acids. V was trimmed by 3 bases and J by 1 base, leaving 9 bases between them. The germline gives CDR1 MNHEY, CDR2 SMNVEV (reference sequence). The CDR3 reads CASSLGQENTEAFF. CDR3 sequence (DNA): TGTGCCAGCAGTTTGGGGCAGGAGAACACTGAAGCTTTCTTT.

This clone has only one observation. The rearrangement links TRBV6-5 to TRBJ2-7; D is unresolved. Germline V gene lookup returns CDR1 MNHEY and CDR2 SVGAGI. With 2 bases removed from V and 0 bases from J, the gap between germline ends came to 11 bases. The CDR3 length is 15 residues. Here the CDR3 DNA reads TGTGCCAGCAGTTACGAGCCGAGGAGCTCCTACGAGCAGTACTTC. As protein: CASSYEPRSSYEQYF.

CDR3 coding DNA: TGTGCCTGGAGGTGGGGGGATAGGGGAACGAACACTGAAGCTTTCTTT. Translation: CAWRWGDRGTNTEAFF. The chain joins TRBV30 to TRBJ1-1; weak D call: TRBD1 (5 bases). The CDR3 has 16 amino acids. Per the germline V gene, CDR1 is GTSNPN and CDR2 is SVGIG (reference sequence). The V end was cut by 3 bases, the J end by 1 base, with 18 bases between.

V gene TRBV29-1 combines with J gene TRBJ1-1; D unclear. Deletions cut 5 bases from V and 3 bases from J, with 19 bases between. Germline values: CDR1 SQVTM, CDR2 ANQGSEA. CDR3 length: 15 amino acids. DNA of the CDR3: TGCAGCGTTTATAACAAGGGATATCGATACACTGAAGCTTTCTTT. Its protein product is CSVYNKGYRYTEAFF.